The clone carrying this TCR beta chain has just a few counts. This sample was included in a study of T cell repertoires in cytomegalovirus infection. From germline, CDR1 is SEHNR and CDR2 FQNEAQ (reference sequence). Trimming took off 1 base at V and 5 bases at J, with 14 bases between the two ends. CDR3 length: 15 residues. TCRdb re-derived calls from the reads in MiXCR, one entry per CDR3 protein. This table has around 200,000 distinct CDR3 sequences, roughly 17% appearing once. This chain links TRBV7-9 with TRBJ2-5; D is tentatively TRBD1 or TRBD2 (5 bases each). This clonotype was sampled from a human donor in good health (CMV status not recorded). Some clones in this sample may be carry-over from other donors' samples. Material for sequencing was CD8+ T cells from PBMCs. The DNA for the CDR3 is TGTGCCAGCAGCTTAGATGGGACGGAAGGGGAGACCCAGTACTTC. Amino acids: CASSLDGTEGETQYF.